The 19 T cell receptor beta chains below all came from one sample that was sequenced in a study of blood T cell repertoires in COVID-19. Sequenced by immunoSEQ multiplex PCR; TCRdb stores in-frame clones only, minus some. The sample records approximately 200,000 clones, around 88% being singletons. The specimen sequenced was peripheral blood. All receptors derive from a woman between 25 and 40 years old with acute or convalescent COVID-19.

The V call is TRBV19, the J call TRBJ2-3, with D perhaps matching TRBD1 (6 bases). V lost 6 bases to trimming and J lost 5 bases, with 12 bases between them. Germline V lookup: CDR1 LNHDA, CDR2 SQIVND (reference sequence). This CDR3 is built from 13 residues. The CDR3 DNA is TGTGCCAGTAGCCGCGGACAGATAGATACGCAGTATTTT. Translating gives CASSRGQIDTQYF.

This clone has a handful of counts. This chain connects TRBV7-8 to TRBJ1-2; D is undetermined. Germline-derived CDR1 and CDR2 are SGHVS and FQNEAQ. The CDR3 runs 13 residues. V dropped 1 base and J dropped 4 bases, with 7 bases sitting between them. The CDR3 loop reads CASSLVPFYGYTF. The CDR3 coding sequence is TGTGCCAGCAGCTTAGTTCCATTCTATGGCTACACCTTC.

This rearrangement joins TRBV18 to TRBJ2-7; D may be TRBD2 (5 bases). Trimming removed 3 bases from V and 5 bases from J, with 11 bases in between. Germline loops: CDR1 KGHSH, CDR2 LQKENI. The CDR3 runs to 13 residues. The CDR3 loop reads CASSPVEGNEQYF. CDR3 bases: TGTGCCAGCTCACCGGTTGAGGGCAACGAGCAGTACTTC.

The chain joins TRBV5-1 to TRBJ2-4; 9 bases are a match to TRBD1. The CDR3 covers 17 residues. The germline CDR1 and CDR2 sequences are SGHRS and YFSETQ. Losses at the gene ends were 0 bases for V and 6 bases for J; bases not matched to a gene: 10. The CDR3 nucleotides are TGCGCCAGCAGCTTGGCCGGGCGGGACAGGGCTAGAAACATTCAGTACTTC. Protein product: CASSLAGRDRARNIQYF.

The chain carries TRBV29-1 and TRBJ1-3; no clear D gene. CDR3 size: 14 residues. Trimming cost V 4 bases and J 4 bases, with 14 bases left between them. CDR1 and CDR2 from the germline V gene are SQVTM and ANQGSEA. The CDR3 here is CSVGTNLRGNTIYF. In nucleotides, the CDR3 is TGCAGCGTTGGGACTAACCTAAGAGGAAACACCATATATTTT.

The CDR3 reads CASSSPGLAGQVRFF. The CDR3 bases are TGTGCCAGCAGTTCACCGGGACTAGCGGGCCAGGTCCGGTTCTTC. The gene calls are TRBV28 and TRBJ2-1; 12 bases are a match to TRBD2. The length of the CDR3 is 15 residues. Germline V gene sequence: CDR1 MDHEN, CDR2 SYDVKM. With 4 bases clipped from V and 15 bases from J, the junction kept 13 bases outside the gene matches. Variable domain in full (rest from reference TRBV28 and TRBJ2-1): DVKVTQSSRYLVKRTGEKVFLECVQDMDHENMFWYRQDPGLGLRLIYFSYDVKMKEKGDIPEGYSVSREKKERFSLILESASTNQTSMYLCASSSPGLAGQVRFFGPGTRLTVL.

The chain is built from TRBV5-1 and TRBJ2-1; unclear D gene. V was trimmed by 0 bases and J by 4 bases, leaving 8 bases between them. Germline assignment: CDR1 SGHRS and CDR2 YFSETQ. There are 14 residues in the CDR3. CDR3 in DNA: TGCGCCAGCAGCTTGGCTTTAACATACAATGAGCAGTTCTTC. Translated: CASSLALTYNEQFF.

The rearrangement uses TRBV11-3 and TRBJ2-5; D is possibly TRBD1 (6 bases). The germline CDR1 and CDR2 sequences are SGHNT and YENEEA. This CDR3 spans 17 amino acids. Trimming took 5 bases from V and 0 from J, leaving 19 bases between them. The CDR3 spells CASSTRDTWDHQETQYF. Written as DNA, the CDR3 is TGTGCCAGCAGCACCCGGGACACATGGGATCACCAAGAGACCCAGTACTTC.

This clone came up once. This sequence joins TRBV9 and TRBJ2-5, with D unresolved. V shed 0 bases and J shed 4 bases, with 22 bases lying between them. Germline loops: CDR1 SGDLS, CDR2 YYNGEE. The CDR3 totals 18 residues. The CDR3 DNA follows: TGTGCCAGCAGCGTAGCGGTGGAATCTATGGAGTCGGTAGAGACCCAGTACTTC. Protein sequence: CASSVAVESMESVETQYF.

This clone occurred once. The chain recombines TRBV19 with TRBJ2-2; 9 nucleotides align to TRBD2. The germline V gene encodes CDR1 LNHDA and CDR2 SQIVND (reference sequence). The J segment lost 9 bases and the V segment lost 7 bases, leaving 9 bases of the junction unmatched. This CDR3 has 14 amino acids. The CDR3 DNA reads as TGTGCCAGTAACCGCGGGACTAGCTATCGGGAGCTGTTTTTT. This sequence encodes CASNRGTSYRELFF.

The rearrangement joins TRBV28 to TRBJ2-2, with D perhaps matching TRBD1 (5 bases). CDR3 size: 15 residues. In germline, CDR1 is MDHEN, CDR2 SYDVKM. The V end was cut by 4 bases, the J end by 4 bases, with 13 bases between. In DNA form, the CDR3 reads TGTGCCAGCAGTTCCCCCGCGACAGTCACCGGGGAGCTGTTTTTT. This sequence encodes CASSSPATVTGELFF.

The CDR3 reads CASSVASSTDTQYF. The CDR3 DNA is TGTGCCAGCAGCGTAGCGTCTAGCACAGATACGCAGTATTTT. The chain employs TRBV9 and TRBJ2-3; D is unclear. The CDR3 has 14 residues. Germline CDR1 and CDR2: SGDLS and YYNGEE. Trimming left V 0 bases short and J 0 bases short, with 5 bases between.

V gene TRBV21-1 combines with J gene TRBJ2-1; TRBD2 reflects the table's D call only, with no check against the DNA. TRBV21-1 is a pseudogene. The CDR3 runs to 15 residues. The CDR3 sequence is CASSPVREAYNEQFF. CDR3 sequence (DNA): TGTGCCAGCAGCCCGGTTCGGGAGGCCTACAATGAGCAGTTCTTC.

This clone was observed once. The chain joins TRBV29-1 to TRBJ2-1; 8 bases are a match to TRBD1. Germline CDR1 reads SQVTM; CDR2 reads ANQGSEA. V dropped 7 bases and J dropped 4; count of bases not matched to a gene: 6. CDR3 size: 13 residues. CDR3 amino acids: CSADRGAYNEQFF. The DNA of the CDR3 is TGCAGCGCCGACAGGGGTGCATACAATGAGCAGTTCTTC.

This chain joins TRBV28 and TRBJ1-2; possibly TRBD1 for D (6 bases). Trimming pared 6 bases from V and 4 bases from J, leaving 12 bases between. The CDR3 totals 13 residues. Germline values: CDR1 MDHEN, CDR2 SYDVKM. CDR3 region: CASSSTGLYGYTF. The CDR3 DNA is TGTGCCAGCAGCTCCACAGGGCTCTATGGCTACACCTTC.

This clone was picked up one time. The rearrangement links TRBV5-1 to TRBJ2-5, with 10 nucleotides matching TRBD2. The CDR3 contains 15 residues. CDR1 is SGHRS and CDR2 is YFSETQ in the germline V gene. Trimming removed 0 bases from V and 4 bases from J; junction bases left unmatched: 3. CDR3 nucleotides: TGCGCCAGCAGCTTGGATCTAGCGGGAGCAGAGACCCAGTACTTC. Translating it yields CASSLDLAGAETQYF.

V gene TRBV5-6 combines with J gene TRBJ2-4; tentative D call: TRBD1 (5 bases). The V and J ends lost 2 bases and 9 bases respectively, with 15 bases between them. The CDR3 loop spans 14 amino acids. CDR1 and CDR2 from the germline V gene are SGHDT and YYEEEE. The CDR3 spells CASSLNRAQGIQYF. In DNA form, the CDR3 reads TGTGCCAGCAGCTTAAACCGGGCCCAGGGCATTCAGTACTTC. The variable domain in full, with the rest retrieved from reference TRBV5-6 and TRBJ2-4, is DAGVTQSPTHLIKTRGQQVTLRCSPKSGHDTVSWYQQALGQGPQFIFQYYEEEERQRGNFPDRFSGHQFPNYSSELNVNALLLGDSALYLCASSLNRAQGIQYFGAGTRLSVL.

V gene TRBV5-1 combines with J gene TRBJ2-5; a weak D match, TRBD2 (6 bases). Germline assignment: CDR1 SGHRS and CDR2 YFSETQ. V lost 3 bases and J 4 bases, leaving 16 bases between the germline ends. This CDR3 has 15 amino acids. The CDR3 loop is CASSWAGTQGETQYF. In DNA form, the CDR3 reads TGCGCCAGCAGCTGGGCCGGGACTCAGGGAGAGACCCAGTACTTC.

The rearrangement uses TRBV11-1 and TRBJ2-1; 7 bases align to TRBD2. The CDR3 runs to 14 residues. Germline CDR1 SGHAT, CDR2 FQDESV (reference sequence). V was clipped by 5 bases and J by 0 bases; unmatched bases: 1. The DNA of the CDR3 is TGTGCCAGCAGCCGGACTAGCTCCTACAATGAGCAGTTCTTC. Protein product: CASSRTSSYNEQFF.